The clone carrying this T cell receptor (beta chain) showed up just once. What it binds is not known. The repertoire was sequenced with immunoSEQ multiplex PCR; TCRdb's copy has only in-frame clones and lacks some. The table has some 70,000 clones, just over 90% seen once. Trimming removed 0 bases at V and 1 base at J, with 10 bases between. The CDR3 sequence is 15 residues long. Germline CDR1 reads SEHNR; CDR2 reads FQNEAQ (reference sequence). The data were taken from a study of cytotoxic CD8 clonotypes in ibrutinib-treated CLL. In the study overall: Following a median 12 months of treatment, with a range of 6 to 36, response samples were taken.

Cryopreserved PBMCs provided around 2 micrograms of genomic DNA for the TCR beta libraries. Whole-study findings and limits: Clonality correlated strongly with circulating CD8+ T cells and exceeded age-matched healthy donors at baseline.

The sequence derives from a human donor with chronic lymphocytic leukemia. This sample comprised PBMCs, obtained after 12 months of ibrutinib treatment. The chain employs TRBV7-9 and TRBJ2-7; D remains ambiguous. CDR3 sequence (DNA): TGTGCCAGCAGCTTAGCCCAGCGCCCTTCCTACGAGCAGTACTTC. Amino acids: CASSLAQRPSYEQYF.